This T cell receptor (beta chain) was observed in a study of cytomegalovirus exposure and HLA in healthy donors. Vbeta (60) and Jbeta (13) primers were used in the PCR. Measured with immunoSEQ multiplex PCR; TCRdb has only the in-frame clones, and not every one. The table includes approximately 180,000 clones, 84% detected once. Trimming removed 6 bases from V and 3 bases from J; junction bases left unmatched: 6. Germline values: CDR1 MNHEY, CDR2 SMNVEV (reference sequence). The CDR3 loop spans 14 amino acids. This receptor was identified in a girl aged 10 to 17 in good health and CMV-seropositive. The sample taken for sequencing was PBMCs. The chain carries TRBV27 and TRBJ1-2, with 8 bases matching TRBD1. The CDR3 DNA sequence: TGTGCCAGCAGCCCGGACAGGGCGGACTATGGCTACACCTTC. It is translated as CASSPDRADYGYTF.